Presented here are 9 T cell receptor beta chains from one specimen sequenced in a study of T cells in Graves' hyperthyroidism and ophthalmopathy. Researchers amplified the TCR beta CDR3 regions from RNA transcripts. RT-PCR in the first round (using the HTBI primer set) targeted the TCR CDR3. TCRdb redid the calling of the multiplex PCR reads with MiXCR, one entry per CDR3 protein. The repertoire includes 250,000 to 400,000 distinct CDR3 sequences, roughly an eighth of them detected once, and 34% sits in the top ten. The sequencing sample was made of blood. The origin of the receptors is a woman between 35 and 50 years old with Graves' ophthalmopathy.

The chain joins TRBV28 to TRBJ1-6, with TRBD1 identical over 10 bases. The CDR3 consists of 16 residues. Germline V gene sequence: CDR1 MDHEN, CDR2 SYDVKM. V dropped 6 bases and J dropped 10; count of bases not matched to a gene: 12. This CDR3 reads CASRSLGQGPRSPLHF. The CDR3 nucleotides are TGTGCCAGCAGAAGCCTGGGACAGGGGCCGAGATCACCCCTCCACTTT. Using reference TRBV28 and TRBJ1-6 for the parts outside the CDR3, the full variable domain is DVKVTQSSRYLVKRTGEKVFLECVQDMDHENMFWYRQDPGLGLRLIYFSYDVKMKEKGDIPEGYSVSREKKERFSLILESASTNQTSMYLCASRSLGQGPRSPLHFGNGTRLTVT.

The rearrangement links TRBV10-3 to TRBJ2-3; 7 bases match TRBD2. CDR1 and CDR2 (germline): ENHRY, SYGVKD. The CDR3 has 12 amino acids. The J segment lost 6 bases and the V segment lost 5 bases, leaving 2 bases of the junction unmatched. The CDR3 coding sequence is TGTGCCATCAGTAGGGAGGGGGATACGCAGTATTTT. Its protein product is CAISREGDTQYF.

About this clonotype: A much larger clone is a single base away; this may be a read error. This chain joins TRBV2 and TRBJ2-2, with TRBD1 identical over 9 bases. Germline CDR1 and CDR2: SNHLY and FYNNEI. CDR3 length: 15 residues. This chain's CDR3 is CASRGQGTITGEPFF. CDR3 sequence (DNA): TGTGCCAGCAGGGGACAGGGAACGATCACCGGGGAGCCGTTTTTT.

V gene TRBV9 combines with J gene TRBJ2-3; D is possibly TRBD1 (6 bases). This CDR3 region has 17 residues. V was shortened by 0 bases and J by 4 bases, with 18 bases between the two germline ends. The V gene's germline CDR1 is SGDLS and CDR2 YYNGEE. The DNA of the CDR3 is TGTGCCAGCAGCGTAGGAGTGGGGGCTTCGTATTCAGATACGCAGTATTTT. Amino acids: CASSVGVGASYSDTQYF.

J is TRBJ1-5 and V is TRBV19, with 8 bases fitting TRBD1. The length of the CDR3 is 15 residues. Germline CDR1 is LNHDA and CDR2 is SQIVND (reference sequence). The junction had 8 bases not matched to a gene; V was cut back by 4 bases and J by 6 bases. CDR3 DNA sequence: TGTGCCAGTAGTAGTGCAGGGGGCCCCGCTCAGCCCCAGCATTTT. Translated: CASSSAGGPAQPQHF. The full variable domain, in which reference TRBV19 and TRBJ1-5 provide the parts outside the CDR3, is DGGITQSPKYLFRKEGQNVTLSCEQNLNHDAMYWYRQDPGQGLRLIYYSQIVNDFQKGDIAEGYSVSREKKESFPLTVTSAQKNPTAFYLCASSSAGGPAQPQHFGDGTRLSIL.

The sample holds many counts of this clonotype. The CDR3 bases are TGTGCCAGCAGCCGACAGGCCGAAAAACTGTTTTTT. Its protein is CASSRQAEKLFF. The chain uses TRBV12-3 or TRBV12-4 and TRBJ1-4; tentative D call: TRBD1 (6 bases). V lost 6 bases and J lost 8, with 10 bases in between. The CDR3 length is 12 residues.

This clonotype was picked up many times. The gene calls are TRBV6-1 and TRBJ2-5; tentatively, D is TRBD1 (6 bases). Germline CDR1 and CDR2: MNHNS and SASEGT. The CDR3 length is 14 residues. Trimming stripped 4 bases from V and 3 bases from J, with 12 bases between. CDR3 DNA: TGTGCCAGCAGTGGGCTCAGGGGTAAAGAGACCCAGTACTTC. This sequence encodes CASSGLRGKETQYF.

The V gene is TRBV25-1, the J gene TRBJ2-5; D not certain. The germline V gene has CDR1 MGHDK and CDR2 SYGVNS. The CDR3 is made up of 14 amino acids. V dropped 3 bases and J dropped 2 bases, with 10 bases sitting between them. As DNA, the CDR3 is TGTGCCAGCAGTGAGTGGGCACTACAAGAGACCCAGTACTTC. It yields the protein CASSEWALQETQYF.

This clonotype was recorded at least ten times. The V gene is TRBV6-1, the J gene TRBJ2-2; possible D gene TRBD2, 6 bases. The germline V gene has CDR1 MNHNS and CDR2 SASEGT. V lost 3 bases and J 7 bases, leaving 15 bases between the germline ends. This CDR3 comprises 15 residues. The CDR3 nucleotides are TGTGCCAGCAGTGATCGCCGGGGGAATATCGGGGAGCTGTTTTTT. This sequence encodes CASSDRRGNIGELFF.